A single sample gave rise to the 27 T cell receptor beta chains below, sequenced in a study of cytomegalovirus exposure and HLA in healthy donors. The study ran its PCR with 60 Vbeta and 13 Jbeta primers. TCRdb's table, derived via immunoSEQ multiplex PCR, lists solely in-frame clones and lacks some. In total, the table holds about 140,000 clones. The sample taken for sequencing was PBMCs. These receptors were collected from a woman aged 18-29 years in good health and CMV-seronegative.

This chain joins TRBV18 and TRBJ2-7; tentatively, D is TRBD1 (6 bases). The V gene's germline CDR1 is KGHSH and CDR2 LQKENI. V was pared by 3 bases and J by 3 bases, with 9 bases between. The CDR3 has 13 amino acids. The CDR3 region has the DNA TGTGCCAGCTCACCGGGACAACGCTACGAGCAGTACGTC. Translating it yields CASSPGQRYEQYV.

The rearrangement joins TRBV6-5 to TRBJ2-4, with D possibly matching TRBD1 (5 bases). CDR1 is MNHEY and CDR2 is SVGAGI in the germline V gene. There are 13 residues in the CDR3. Trimming took off 4 bases at V and 9 bases at J, with 13 bases between the two ends. CDR3 protein: CASSSDSFTIQYF. The CDR3 DNA reads TGTGCCAGCAGTTCCGACAGTTTTACCATTCAGTACTTC.

The genes are TRBV18 and TRBJ2-7; 8 positions match TRBD1. The CDR3 is made up of 13 amino acids. CDR1 and CDR2 (germline): KGHSH, LQKENI. Trimming cost V 2 bases and J 6 bases; bases outside gene matches: 3. The CDR3 here is CASSPTGGSEQYV. DNA for the CDR3: TGTGCCAGCTCACCAACAGGGGGAAGCGAGCAGTACGTC.

This chain joins TRBV4-1 and TRBJ1-1; D is perhaps TRBD1 (6 bases). This CDR3 has 15 amino acids. Per germline, CDR1 MGHRA and CDR2 YSYEKL. The V and J ends lost 4 bases and 0 bases respectively, with 12 bases between them. CDR3 DNA: TGCGCCAGCAGCCTCTCGACAGGTATGAACACTGAAGCTTTCTTT. Translating gives CASSLSTGMNTEAFF.

V usage is TRBV5-1 and J usage is TRBJ1-5; D not resolved. Trimming took off 0 bases at V and 3 bases at J, with 10 bases between the two ends. The CDR3 contains 15 residues. Germline CDR1 SGHRS, CDR2 YFSETQ. CDR3: CASSLAPVINQPQHF. Written as DNA, the CDR3 is TGCGCCAGCAGCTTGGCCCCGGTTATCAATCAGCCCCAGCATTTT.

The chain uses TRBV10-1 and TRBJ1-1; 7 positions agree with TRBD1. Germline trimming cut 5 bases from V and 9 bases from J; bases unmatched to any gene: 6. The CDR3 spans 12 residues. CDR1 is WNHNN and CDR2 is SYGVQD in the germline V gene (reference sequence). The DNA for the CDR3 is TGCGCCAGCAGTCATCCGGGACAGCAAGCTTTCTTT. This codes for CASSHPGQQAFF.

Concerning this clone itself: The junction does not match germline at one end; this may be a read error. The chain employs TRBV14 and TRBJ2-5, with unresolved D. The germline gives CDR1 SGHDN, CDR2 FVKESK. This CDR3 region has 13 residues. The CDR3 spells CACSQAGLKTQYF. CDR3 bases: TGTGCCTGCAGCCAAGCAGGATTGAAGACCCAGTACTTC.

V and J are TRBV19 and TRBJ1-1; D may be TRBD1 (6 bases). Germline-derived CDR1 and CDR2 are LNHDA and SQIVND (reference sequence). There are 12 residues in the CDR3. V was clipped by 9 bases and J by 1 base, with 9 bases between them. CDR3 region: CASSTGNTEAFF. DNA for the CDR3: TGTGCCAGCTCGACAGGGAACACTGAAGCTTTCTTT.

This chain joins TRBV6-5 and TRBJ1-5, with TRBD1 as a possible D gene (5 bases). Germline CDR1 reads MNHEY; CDR2 reads SVGAGI. V was pared by 0 bases and J by 6 bases, with 12 bases between. The CDR3 runs 15 residues. The CDR3 reads CASSYSGVGLQPQHF. The CDR3 bases are TGTGCCAGCAGTTACTCAGGGGTGGGACTTCAGCCCCAGCATTTT.

The chain uses TRBV9 and TRBJ2-2; D is possibly TRBD1 (5 bases). Germline V lookup: CDR1 SGDLS, CDR2 YYNGEE. The CDR3 length is 15 residues. V lost 0 bases to trimming and J lost 3 bases, with 9 bases between them. CDR3 bases: TGTGCCAGCAGCGTAGCTACAGGATACACCGGGGAGCTGTTTTTT. It encodes CASSVATGYTGELFF.

The chain uses TRBV7-9 and TRBJ2-5; D may be TRBD2 (6 bases). Trimming left V 6 bases short and J 2 bases short, with 16 bases between. The CDR3 is 15 amino acids. CDR1 SEHNR and CDR2 FQNEAQ come from the germline V gene (reference sequence). The DNA of the CDR3 is TGTGCCAGCAGACTCTGGAGGGATGCACAAGAGACCCAGTACTTC. This sequence encodes CASRLWRDAQETQYF. Full variable domain (remainder filled in from reference TRBV7-9 and TRBJ2-5): DTGVSQNPRHKITKRGQNVTFRCDPISEHNRLYWYRQTLGQGPEFLTYFQNEAQLEKSRLLSDRFSAERPKGSFSTLEIQRTEQGDSAMYLCASRLWRDAQETQYFGPGTRLLVL.

This rearrangement joins TRBV6-1 to TRBJ2-7; unclear D gene. The CDR3 totals 10 residues. Trimming left V 6 bases short and J 5 bases short, with 5 bases between. Germline CDR1 MNHNS, CDR2 SASEGT. CDR3 loop: CASRENEQYF. The CDR3 coding sequence is TGTGCCAGCAGAGAGAACGAGCAGTACTTC.

V gene TRBV5-6 combines with J gene TRBJ1-2, with 10 bases aligning to TRBD1. CDR1 SGHDT and CDR2 YYEEEE come from the germline V gene. The CDR3 is 15 amino acids. The ends lost 4 bases at V and 4 bases at J; junction bases unmatched: 7. The chain's CDR3 is CASSIRQGAVYGYTF. The DNA of the CDR3 is TGTGCCAGCAGCATCCGACAGGGGGCGGTCTATGGCTACACCTTC.

The rearrangement uses TRBV6-5 and TRBJ1-5, with a weak D call TRBD1 (6 bases). The CDR3 runs 15 residues. Trimming stripped 5 bases from V and 3 bases from J, with 14 bases between. Germline V lookup: CDR1 MNHEY, CDR2 SVGAGI. The CDR3 DNA reads TGTGCCAGCAGTCCACAGGACAGCGTCAATCAGCCCCAGCATTTT. Its protein product is CASSPQDSVNQPQHF.

The chain recombines TRBV10-3 with TRBJ1-2, with D uncertain. Germline loops: CDR1 ENHRY, CDR2 SYGVKD. The CDR3 loop spans 13 amino acids. V gave up 1 base and J gave up 7 bases, with 10 bases separating them. CDR3 nucleotides: TGTGCCATCAGTGAGTACGGAGCTAGTGGCTACACCTTC. This sequence encodes CAISEYGASGYTF.

This chain uses TRBV15 with TRBJ2-1; tentative D call: TRBD2 (6 bases). The CDR3 extends over 14 amino acids. CDR1 LNHNV and CDR2 YYDKDF come from the germline V gene (reference sequence). V shed 5 bases and J shed 2 bases, with 10 bases lying between them. The CDR3 region has the DNA TGTGCCACCAGCCCTTCTAGCGCCTACAATGAGCAGTTCTTC. Encoded protein: CATSPSSAYNEQFF.

This rearrangement joins TRBV7-6 to TRBJ2-3; TRBD2 aligns across 8 bases. This CDR3 region has 16 residues. Losses at the gene ends were 5 bases for V and 1 base for J; bases not matched to a gene: 8. Germline V gene lookup returns CDR1 SGHVS and CDR2 FNYEAQ. As DNA, the CDR3 is TGTGCCAGCAGCCAATTCGGGGGGGCCGGCACAGATACGCAGTATTTT. Amino acids: CASSQFGGAGTDTQYF.

The chain carries TRBV18 and TRBJ1-1; no reliable D call. V lost 4 bases and J lost 1, with 7 bases in between. The CDR3 consists of 13 residues. The germline gives CDR1 KGHSH, CDR2 LQKENI. The CDR3 bases are TGTGCCAGCTCACTTGCCGGGAACACTGAAGCTTTCTTT. It translates to CASSLAGNTEAFF.

The chain uses TRBV4-2 and TRBJ1-5, with TRBD1 identical over 10 bases. The CDR3 has 18 residues. Per germline, CDR1 LGHNA and CDR2 YNFKEQ. J gave up 7 bases and V 2 bases, and 14 bases lay outside the gene matches. CDR3 DNA sequence: TGTGCCAGCAGCCAAAATCCGGGACAGGGGTGGGGAGGCCAGCCCCAGCATTTT. As protein: CASSQNPGQGWGGQPQHF.

The chain links TRBV5-1 to TRBJ2-5, with TRBD2 as a possible D gene (7 bases). The CDR3 spans 14 residues. Germline V gene sequence: CDR1 SGHRS, CDR2 YFSETQ. V lost 2 bases and J lost 5, with 13 bases in between. CDR3 in DNA: TGCGCCAGCAGCTTAGGGGGAGGGCAGGAGACCCAGTACTTC. It yields the protein CASSLGGGQETQYF.

V usage is TRBV5-4 and J usage is TRBJ2-1; TRBD2 matches 10 bases. CDR1 is SGHNT, CDR2 YYREEE, per germline (reference sequence). The CDR3 runs to 16 residues. V lost 3 bases to trimming and J lost 6 bases; unmatched junction nucleotides: 9. The CDR3 bases are TGTGCCAGCAGCTACCGCAGCGGGAGGGCGTTCAATGAGCAGTTCTTC. It yields the protein CASSYRSGRAFNEQFF. Full variable domain (rest looked up from reference TRBV5-4 and TRBJ2-1): ETGVTQSPTHLIKTRGQQVTLRCSSQSGHNTVSWYQQALGQGPQFIFQYYREEENGRGNFPPRFSGLQFPNYSSELNVNALELDDSALYLCASSYRSGRAFNEQFFGPGTRLTVL.

The chain joins TRBV10-1 to TRBJ1-1; D remains ambiguous. V lost 4 bases, J lost 4 bases, and 10 bases lay in between. This CDR3 has 13 residues. In germline, CDR1 is WNHNN, CDR2 SYGVQD (reference sequence). The CDR3 sequence: CASSGGVPTEAFF. CDR3 DNA sequence: TGCGCCAGCAGTGGGGGAGTTCCCACTGAAGCTTTCTTT.

V gene TRBV30 combines with J gene TRBJ2-1; TRBD2 might be the D (5 bases). Per germline, CDR1 GTSNPN and CDR2 SVGIG (reference sequence). This CDR3 region has 12 residues. The germline V and J ends were trimmed by 1 base and 7 bases, with 8 bases remaining between them. The CDR3 protein is CAWSESGNEQFF. CDR3 nucleotide sequence: TGTGCCTGGAGTGAATCGGGGAATGAGCAGTTCTTC. Drawing the rest from reference TRBV30 and TRBJ2-1, the complete variable domain is SQTIHQWPATLVQPVGSPLSLECTVEGTSNPNLYWYRQAAGRGLQLLFYSVGIGQISSEVPQNLSASRPQDRQFILSSKKLLLSDSGFYLCAWSESGNEQFFGPGTRLTVL.

The chain's CDR3 is CASSHLGQLWFF. The CDR3 nucleotides read TGTGCCAGCAGTCACCTCGGACAGCTGTGGTTCTTC. The V and J genes are TRBV6-5 and TRBJ2-1; the D gene is possibly TRBD1 (6 bases). Per the germline V gene, CDR1 is MNHEY and CDR2 is SVGAGI. The length of the CDR3 is 12 residues. The V end lost 5 bases, the J end lost 15 bases, and 17 bases lay between the germline ends.

The chain uses TRBV6-6 and TRBJ2-7; D might be TRBD1 (6 bases). Trimming cost V 4 bases and J 4 bases, with 17 bases left between them. From germline, CDR1 is MNHNY and CDR2 SVGAGI (reference sequence). The CDR3 runs 15 residues. CDR3 sequence reads: CASSSFPGDFYEQYF. The CDR3 nucleotides are TGTGCCAGCAGTTCCTTCCCAGGGGATTTTTACGAGCAGTACTTC.

The CDR3 region has the DNA TGTGCCAGCAGCCCGATGCGGGGACCAGCCATCAATGAGCAGTTCTTC. Translation: CASSPMRGPAINEQFF. The chain couples TRBV7-9 to TRBJ2-1; D is perhaps TRBD2 (6 bases). In germline, CDR1 is SEHNR, CDR2 FQNEAQ (reference sequence). Trimming cost V 5 bases and J 6 bases, with 20 bases left between them. This CDR3 region has 16 residues.

This sequence joins TRBV7-3 and TRBJ2-1; the D gene is possibly TRBD2 (5 bases). This CDR3 spans 13 amino acids. From germline, CDR1 is SGHTA and CDR2 FQGTGA. The ends were cut back, 1 base at V and 10 bases at J, with 11 bases in the middle. CDR3: CASSLSPGGEQFF. The DNA for the CDR3 is TGTGCCAGCAGCTTAAGTCCCGGCGGGGAGCAGTTCTTC.